The 28 T cell receptor beta chains listed next were all sequenced from one sample in a study of metastatic and nonmetastatic thyroid tumors. No treatment had been given to any patient before thyroid surgery. Via MiXCR, TCRdb re-called the PCR reads. Seen here are 4,000 to 4,500 clones, roughly 35% observed once, and the top ten hold about 45%. The sequencing input was adjacent normal tissue. The receptors were gathered from a male donor with papillary thyroid cancer or a benign thyroid nodule (not recorded which). Some clones in this sample may be carry-over from other donors' samples.

The chain combines TRBV7-3 with TRBJ2-3; 14 bases match TRBD2. With V trimmed by 4 bases and J by 5 bases, 5 bases remained unmatched. This CDR3 contains 16 residues. Per germline, CDR1 SGHTA and CDR2 FQGTGA. CDR3 in DNA: TGTGCCAGCAGCTCCGGACTAGCGGGAGGACTAGATACGCAGTATTTT. Amino acids: CASSSGLAGGLDTQYF.

In this sample, this clone turned up a few times. J is TRBJ2-7 and V is TRBV20-1; 11 nucleotides agree with TRBD2. Germline CDR1 reads DFQATT; CDR2 reads SNEGSKA (reference sequence). The CDR3 runs 14 residues. V lost 3 bases, J lost 2 bases, and 3 bases stayed unmatched. DNA of the CDR3: TGCAGTGCTAGGGGGACTAGCGGAACCTACGAGCAGTACTTC. Amino acids: CSARGTSGTYEQYF.

This clone was counted many times. The gene calls are TRBV10-2 and TRBJ2-3; D might be TRBD1 or TRBD2, each matching 5 bases. Between the trimmed V and J ends, which lost 6 bases and 2 bases, there was a span of 24 bases. The CDR3 covers 18 residues. CDR1 and CDR2 from the germline V gene are WSHSY and SAAADI. The CDR3 region is CASRSLTPGRTSTDTQYF. CDR3 nucleotides: TGCGCCAGCAGGAGTCTGACGCCGGGACGGACTTCCACAGATACGCAGTATTTT.

Worth noting for this clone: Relative to the germline gene, one junction end is altered; a read error may explain this. V and J are TRBV25-1 and TRBJ2-3; 10 bases are shared with TRBD1. Germline CDR1 is MGHDK and CDR2 is SYGVNS. CDR3 length equals 17 residues. The CDR3 DNA is TGTGCCAGCAGTGAGGACGGACAGGGGGTTCCCACAGATACGCGGTATTTT. The encoded protein is CASSEDGQGVPTDTRYF.

Only a few counts were recorded for this clone. The rearrangement joins TRBV24-1 to TRBJ1-5; no clear D. CDR1 is KGHDR and CDR2 is SFDVKD in the germline V gene. CDR3 length equals 14 residues. Deletions cut 3 bases from V and 5 bases from J, with 10 bases between. CDR3 in DNA: TGTGCCACCAGTGATGCCTCGGGGTATCAGCCCCAGCATTTT. This sequence encodes CATSDASGYQPQHF.

The chain recombines TRBV4-3 with TRBJ1-2, with D uncertain. The germline gives CDR1 LGHNA, CDR2 YSLEER. The V and J ends lost 0 bases and 6 bases respectively, with 17 bases between them. The CDR3 sequence is 16 residues long. CDR3 residues: CASSQDRQVPRNGYTF. The CDR3 region has the DNA TGCGCCAGCAGCCAAGATAGGCAGGTGCCTCGAAATGGCTACACCTTC.

The V gene is TRBV11-3, the J gene TRBJ2-3, with D uncertain. In germline, CDR1 is SGHNT, CDR2 YENEEA. The V end was cut by 5 bases, the J end by 1 base, with 7 bases between. The CDR3 runs to 13 residues. This CDR3 reads CASSPSGTDTQYF. CDR3 nucleotides: TGTGCCAGCAGCCCCTCGGGCACAGATACGCAGTATTTT.

The rearrangement joins TRBV19 to TRBJ1-4; D is unclear. Between the trimmed V and J ends, which lost 6 bases and 7 bases, there was a span of 15 bases. The CDR3 sequence is 14 residues long. CDR1 and CDR2 from the germline V gene are LNHDA and SQIVND (reference sequence). The CDR3 reads CASSPGREVEKLFF. The CDR3 nucleotides read TGTGCCAGTAGCCCGGGGAGGGAAGTTGAAAAACTGTTTTTT.

The genes are TRBV4-1 and TRBJ2-3; 7 nucleotides match TRBD2. Per the germline V gene, CDR1 is MGHRA and CDR2 is YSYEKL. V lost 7 bases to trimming and J lost 0 bases; unmatched junction nucleotides: 13. CDR3 size: 17 residues. CDR3 in amino acids: CASILNGGSPSTDTQYF. The CDR3 DNA sequence: TGCGCCAGCATCTTAAACGGCGGGAGCCCTAGCACAGATACGCAGTATTTT.

This clone was counted a few times. CDR3 in DNA: TGCAGTGCTCACCGATTTGGCAGGGCTAACTATGGCTACACCTTC. Its protein product is CSAHRFGRANYGYTF. The chain has TRBV20-1 and TRBJ1-2; maybe TRBD1 (5 bases). Trimming took 5 bases from V and 0 from J, leaving 16 bases between them. Germline CDR1 reads DFQATT; CDR2 reads SNEGSKA (reference sequence). The CDR3 consists of 15 residues.

This clone was observed a handful of times. The CDR3 protein is CASSTGSAGTQYF. For the CDR3, the DNA is TGTGCCAGCAGTACGGGGAGTGCGGGTACGCAGTATTTT. The V call is TRBV28, the J call TRBJ2-3; D might be TRBD2 (5 bases). The germline V gene has CDR1 MDHEN and CDR2 SYDVKM. The V gene lost 5 bases and the J gene lost 8 bases, with 14 bases spanning the gap. CDR3 length: 13 amino acids.

This chain connects TRBV12-3 or TRBV12-4 to TRBJ1-5; 10 nucleotides line up with TRBD1. The J segment lost 2 bases and the V segment lost 6 bases, leaving 7 bases of the junction unmatched. The CDR3 is 16 amino acids. The CDR3 sequence is CASSTSTGGGNQPQHF. CDR3 bases: TGTGCCAGCAGCACCTCGACAGGGGGCGGCAATCAGCCCCAGCATTTT.

This chain connects TRBV27 to TRBJ2-1, with 14 bases identical to TRBD2. The germline V gene encodes CDR1 MNHEY and CDR2 SMNVEV (reference sequence). The junction had 7 bases not matched to a gene; V was cut back by 5 bases and J by 7 bases. The CDR3 spans 16 residues. CDR3 sequence: CASSTTGTSGSNEQFF. The CDR3 nucleotides are TGTGCCAGCAGTACCACCGGGACTAGCGGGAGTAATGAGCAGTTCTTC.

The J gene is TRBJ2-7, the V gene TRBV20-1, with 9 bases matching TRBD2. Trimming cost V 3 bases and J 5 bases; bases outside gene matches: 5. The germline CDR1 and CDR2 sequences are DFQATT and SNEGSKA (reference sequence). The CDR3 consists of 13 residues. The CDR3 loop reads CSARGASGDEQYF. The DNA of the CDR3 is TGCAGTGCTAGGGGGGCTAGCGGGGACGAGCAGTACTTC.

CDR3 in DNA: TGTGCCACCAGTGCCGACCTAGCGGGAGCTACCGGGGAGCTGTTTTTT. Residues: CATSADLAGATGELFF. The chain uses TRBV24-1 and TRBJ2-2, with 10 bases lining up with TRBD2. The CDR3 length is 16 residues. Germline V gives CDR1 KGHDR, CDR2 SFDVKD. The V segment lost 5 bases and the J segment 5 bases; nucleotides outside the gene matches: 7.

The genes are TRBV20-1 and TRBJ2-1; tentatively, D is TRBD2 (7 bases). The V end lost 3 bases, the J end lost 4 bases, and 13 bases lay between the germline ends. From germline, CDR1 is DFQATT and CDR2 SNEGSKA (reference sequence). CDR3 length: 14 amino acids. CDR3 DNA: TGCAGTGCTAGGGGGGCTAGCGGTTACAATGAGCAGTTCTTC. This gives the protein CSARGASGYNEQFF.

This clone was picked up a small number of times. The chain recombines TRBV6-1 with TRBJ1-1; D gene unclear. Germline V gene sequence: CDR1 MNHNS, CDR2 SASEGT. CDR3 size: 13 residues. Trimming left V 6 bases short and J 1 base short, with 9 bases between. The CDR3 DNA reads TGTGCCAGCAGAAAACAGTGGAACACTGAAGCTTTCTTT. It translates to CASRKQWNTEAFF.

This chain uses TRBV12-5 with TRBJ1-1; the D is unclear. Trimming took off 6 bases at V and 1 base at J, with 9 bases between the two ends. The CDR3 totals 13 residues. Germline V gives CDR1 LGHNT, CDR2 FRNRAP. The DNA of the CDR3 is TGTGCTAGTGGGCCCCCTTGGAACACTGAAGCTTTCTTT. It codes for CASGPPWNTEAFF.

This clone showed up just a few times. The chain combines TRBV7-9 with TRBJ1-2; D remains unclear. This CDR3 is 14 amino acids long. The germline V gene encodes CDR1 SEHNR and CDR2 FQNEAQ (reference sequence). With 2 bases removed from V and 0 bases from J, the gap between germline ends came to 7 bases. The CDR3 bases are TGTGCCAGCAGCTTAACCGCTACTAACTATGGCTACACCTTC. Translated, it gives CASSLTATNYGYTF.

This clone was recorded only once. This chain uses TRBV2 with TRBJ2-1; TRBD1 matches 9 bases. Germline assignment: CDR1 SNHLY and CDR2 FYNNEI. V was clipped by 4 bases and J by 6 bases; unmatched bases: 13. CDR3 length: 17 residues. Here the CDR3 reads CASSVGGWGQGLNEQFF. The CDR3 DNA reads TGTGCCAGCAGTGTAGGGGGATGGGGACAGGGTCTCAATGAGCAGTTCTTC. Full variable domain (remainder filled in from reference TRBV2 and TRBJ2-1): EPEVTQTPSHQVTQMGQEVILRCVPISNHLYFYWYRQILGQKVEFLVSFYNNEISEKSEIFDDQFSVERPDGSNFTLKIRSTKLEDSAMYFCASSVGGWGQGLNEQFFGPGTRLTVL.

The rearrangement links TRBV5-1 to TRBJ2-7, with D unclear. V shed 4 bases and J shed 3 bases, with 11 bases lying between them. Germline-derived CDR1 and CDR2 are SGHRS and YFSETQ. The CDR3 runs to 13 residues. The CDR3 nucleotides read TGCGCCAGCAGCCCCGACGAGGTCTACGAGCAGTACTTC. The encoded protein is CASSPDEVYEQYF.

This clone was counted a few times. The chain recombines TRBV6-1 with TRBJ1-4; D call uncertain. CDR3 length: 16 residues. Germline CDR1 and CDR2: MNHNS and SASEGT. V lost 2 bases and J lost 8, with 18 bases in between. The CDR3 DNA reads TGTGCCAGCAGTGAACGACGTACGGGAACTACCGAAAAACTGTTTTTT. This translates into CASSERRTGTTEKLFF.

This CDR3 reads CSARDRSGGRAGELFF. The CDR3 DNA reads TGCAGTGCTAGAGATCGCTCAGGCGGGAGGGCCGGGGAGCTGTTTTTT. The chain couples TRBV20-1 to TRBJ2-2; 9 bases match TRBD2. In germline, CDR1 is DFQATT, CDR2 SNEGSKA (reference sequence). V shed 0 bases and J 6 bases; nucleotides not matched to a gene: 8. This CDR3 is built from 16 residues.

The chain recombines TRBV5-1 with TRBJ1-2; weak D call: TRBD1 (6 bases). The CDR3 consists of 14 residues. V lost 2 bases and J 2 bases, leaving 10 bases between the germline ends. The germline V gene has CDR1 SGHRS and CDR2 YFSETQ. The CDR3 DNA sequence: TGCGCCAGCAGCTTAGGGGGTGAGAACTATGGCTACACCTTC. As protein: CASSLGGENYGYTF.

The chain couples TRBV6-2 or TRBV6-3 to TRBJ1-2; TRBD1 might be the D (5 bases). CDR3 size: 12 residues. Germline loops: CDR1 MNHEY, CDR2 SVGEGT. With 5 bases removed from V and 6 bases from J, the gap between germline ends came to 10 bases. The CDR3 DNA follows: TGTGCCAGCAGTCGGTCAGGGCATGGCTACACCTTC. This codes for CASSRSGHGYTF.

This chain connects TRBV20-1 to TRBJ1-6, with 8 bases lining up with TRBD1. The CDR3 length is 14 residues. The germline V gene has CDR1 DFQATT and CDR2 SNEGSKA (reference sequence). V was pared by 6 bases and J by 5 bases, with 6 bases of the junction left unmatched. The DNA of the CDR3 is TGCAGTGCCGGCCGGGACAGGCATAATTCACCCCTCCACTTT. Translating gives CSAGRDRHNSPLHF.

The rearrangement joins TRBV10-1 to TRBJ1-6; 7 bases match TRBD1. Looked up from germline, CDR1 is WNHNN and CDR2 is SYGVQD (reference sequence). The V gene end was trimmed by 7 bases and the J gene end by 7 bases; junction bases not matched to a gene: 19. This CDR3 is 18 amino acids long. The CDR3 protein is CASIKRDSNKGGNSPLHF. The CDR3, as DNA: TGCGCCAGCATTAAACGGGACAGTAACAAGGGGGGCAATTCACCCCTCCACTTT.

The chain combines TRBV9 with TRBJ1-2, with 7 bases identical to TRBD1. The CDR3 has 15 amino acids. J lost 1 base, V lost 5 bases, and 8 bases had no gene match. Germline V CDR1 and CDR2: SGDLS, YYNGEE. In DNA form, the CDR3 reads TGTGCCAGCAGTGACTACAGGGGACTTAACTATGGCTACACCTTC. Translated: CASSDYRGLNYGYTF.